This T cell receptor (beta chain) was obtained from a study of human T cells and chemical hapten exposure. About the research overall: Throughout a study of about 6 months, patients underwent weekly scalp administration of diphenylcyclopropenone doses. The study enrolled mostly female patients with alopecia areata, totalis or universalis.

Regarding time point: pre-sensitization, week 0. The sample's treatment: therapeutic diphenylcyclopropenone sensitization with weekly scalp DPC. Whole blood that had not been fractionated was the source of extracted total RNA. TCRdb processed the RACE reads anew with MiXCR; each CDR3 protein has one entry. The sample carries some 250,000 distinct CDR3 sequences, roughly 7.4% recorded once. Looked up from germline, CDR1 is MDHEN and CDR2 is SYDVKM. The CDR3 spans 18 residues. V lost 0 bases and J lost 0, with 14 bases in between. Sample: whole blood, taken in connection with sensitization to the hapten diphenylcyclopropenone (DPC). The receptor comes from a man aged 18 to 29 with alopecia areata. Some clones in this sample may be carry-over from other donors' samples. V and J are TRBV28 and TRBJ1-4, with a possible D match to TRBD1 (6 bases). This CDR3 reads CASSLWETTGSTNEKLFF. CDR3 bases: TGTGCCAGCAGTTTATGGGAGACAACAGGGTCAACTAATGAAAAACTGTTTTTT.